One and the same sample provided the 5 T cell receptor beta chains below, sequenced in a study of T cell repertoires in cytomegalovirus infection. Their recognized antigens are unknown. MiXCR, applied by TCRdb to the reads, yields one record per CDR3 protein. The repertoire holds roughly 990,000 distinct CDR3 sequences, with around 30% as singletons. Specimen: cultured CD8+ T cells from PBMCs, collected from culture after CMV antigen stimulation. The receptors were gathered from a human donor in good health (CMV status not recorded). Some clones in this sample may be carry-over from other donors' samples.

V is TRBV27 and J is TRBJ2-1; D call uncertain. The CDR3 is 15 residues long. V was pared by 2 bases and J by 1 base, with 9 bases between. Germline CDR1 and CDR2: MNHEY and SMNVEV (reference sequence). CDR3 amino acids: CASSLVKVSYNEQFF. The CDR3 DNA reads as TGTGCCAGCAGTTTAGTCAAGGTTTCCTACAATGAGCAGTTCTTC.

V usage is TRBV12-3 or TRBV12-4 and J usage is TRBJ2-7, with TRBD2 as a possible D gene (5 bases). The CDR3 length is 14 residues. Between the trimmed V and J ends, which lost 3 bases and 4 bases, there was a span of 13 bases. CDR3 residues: CASSLNRGAYEQYF. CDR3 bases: TGTGCCAGCAGTTTGAATCGGGGTGCTTACGAGCAGTACTTC.

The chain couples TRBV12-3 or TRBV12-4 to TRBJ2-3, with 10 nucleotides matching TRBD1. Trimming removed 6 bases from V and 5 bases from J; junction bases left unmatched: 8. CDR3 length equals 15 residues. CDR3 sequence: CASSLGQGPGDTQYF. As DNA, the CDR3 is TGTGCCAGCAGCTTGGGACAGGGGCCGGGAGATACGCAGTATTTT.

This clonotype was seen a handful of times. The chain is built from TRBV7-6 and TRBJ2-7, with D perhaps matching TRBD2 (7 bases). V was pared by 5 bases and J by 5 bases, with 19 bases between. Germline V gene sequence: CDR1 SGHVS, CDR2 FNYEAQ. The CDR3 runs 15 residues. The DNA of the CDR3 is TGTGCCAGCAGCCCCACGGCGGGGGCGAGCCACGAGCAGTACGTC. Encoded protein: CASSPTAGASHEQYV.

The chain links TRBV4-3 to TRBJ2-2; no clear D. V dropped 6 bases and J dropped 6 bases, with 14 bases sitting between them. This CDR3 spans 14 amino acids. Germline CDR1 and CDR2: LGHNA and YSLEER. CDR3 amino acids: CASSPYRGSGELFF. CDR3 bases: TGCGCCAGCAGTCCGTATCGAGGTTCCGGGGAGCTGTTTTTT.